A selection of T cell receptor beta chains follows, all from one sample in a study of blood T cell repertoires in COVID-19. Profiled with immunoSEQ multiplex PCR; TCRdb holds only in-frame clones, not every one. This repertoire shows approximately 200,000 clones, around 83% found once; its top ten account for approximately 7.4%. Sequenced: peripheral blood. These receptor sequences come from a woman in her fifties or sixties with acute or convalescent COVID-19. Both conserved end residues are part of each CDR3. Each record gives: D gene, J gene, clone size, V gene, CDR3 DNA, CDR3 protein. A D gene is named only where the DNA matches it firmly. Where a row states a size, it is once, few, many or the class of an expanded clone; other rows omit it.

d_gene: TRBD2
j_gene: TRBJ2-5
abundance: NA
v_gene: TRBV7-2
CDR3nt: TGTGCCAGCAGCTTATGGGGGGGGAACCAAGAGACCCAGTACTTC
CDR3aa: CASSLWGGNQETQYF

d_gene: NA
j_gene: TRBJ1-3
abundance: NA
v_gene: TRBV7-3
CDR3nt: TGTGCCAGCAGCGAAACAGGCTCTGGAAACACCATATATTTT
CDR3aa: CASSETGSGNTIYF

d_gene: NA
j_gene: TRBJ2-5
abundance: NA
v_gene: TRBV5-6
CDR3nt: TGTGCCAGCAGCTTGGGCAGGCTGGAGACCCAGTACTTC
CDR3aa: CASSLGRLETQYF

d_gene: TRBD2
j_gene: TRBJ2-3
abundance: once
v_gene: TRBV29-1
CDR3nt: TGCAGCCCTGGGAGCGGGGGGGCATCCGATACGCAGTATTTT
CDR3aa: CSPGSGGASDTQYF

d_gene: NA
j_gene: TRBJ1-2
abundance: NA
v_gene: TRBV15
CDR3nt: TGTGCCACCAGCAGAGATCGTCTCGGAGGCTATGGCTACACCTTC
CDR3aa: CATSRDRLGGYGYTF

d_gene: NA
j_gene: TRBJ2-7
abundance: once
v_gene: TRBV5-1
CDR3nt: TGCGCCAGCAGCCAGAGGATATCCTACGAGCAGTACTTC
CDR3aa: CASSQRISYEQYF

d_gene: NA
j_gene: TRBJ2-7
abundance: NA
v_gene: TRBV18
CDR3nt: TGTGCCAGCTCACCACCGCAGGGATTAGGGGAGCAGTACTTC
CDR3aa: CASSPPQGLGEQYF

d_gene: TRBD1
j_gene: TRBJ2-1
abundance: once
v_gene: TRBV5-1
CDR3nt: TGCGCCAGCAGCCTGGATGCCGGGACAGGGAACAATGAGCAGTTCTTC
CDR3aa: CASSLDAGTGNNEQFF

d_gene: TRBD1
j_gene: TRBJ1-6
abundance: NA
v_gene: TRBV28
CDR3nt: TGTGCCAGCAGTTTACCCGGACAGGCGTCACCCCTCCACTTT
CDR3aa: CASSLPGQASPLHF

d_gene: TRBD2
j_gene: TRBJ2-5
abundance: NA
v_gene: TRBV27
CDR3nt: TGTGCCAGCAGTTCCAGCGGGAGGCGAGAGACCCAGTACTTC
CDR3aa: CASSSSGRRETQYF

d_gene: NA
j_gene: TRBJ2-7
abundance: once
v_gene: TRBV2
CDR3nt: TGTGCCAGCAGTGATGGAGGTCTAATCTACGAGCAGTACTTC
CDR3aa: CASSDGGLIYEQYF

d_gene: TRBD2
j_gene: TRBJ2-7
abundance: NA
v_gene: TRBV19
CDR3nt: TGTGCCAGTAGTATAGAAGGCGGGAGGAACTACGAGCAGTACTTC
CDR3aa: CASSIEGGRNYEQYF

d_gene: NA
j_gene: TRBJ1-5
abundance: few
v_gene: TRBV28
CDR3nt: TGTGCCAGCAGTTTACATAGCAATCAGCCCCAGCATTTT
CDR3aa: CASSLHSNQPQHF

d_gene: TRBD1
j_gene: TRBJ1-5
abundance: NA
v_gene: TRBV7-2
CDR3nt: TGTGCCAGCAGCTCCCGGACAGGGGAACAGCCCCAGCATTTT
CDR3aa: CASSSRTGEQPQHF

d_gene: NA
j_gene: TRBJ1-4
abundance: few
v_gene: TRBV12-3/TRBV12-4
CDR3nt: TGTGCCAGCAGCCCCGGGGGTTTCGAAAAACTGTTTTTT
CDR3aa: CASSPGGFEKLFF

d_gene: NA
j_gene: TRBJ1-2
abundance: NA
v_gene: TRBV5-6
CDR3nt: TGTGCCAGCACTACTCCGGGACAAGCGTATGGCTACACCTTC
CDR3aa: CASTTPGQAYGYTF

d_gene: NA
j_gene: TRBJ2-3
abundance: NA
v_gene: TRBV19
CDR3nt: TGTGCCAGTAGTATCTCCAGGGGCCCAGATACGCAGTATTTT
CDR3aa: CASSISRGPDTQYF

d_gene: TRBD1
j_gene: TRBJ2-7
abundance: NA
v_gene: TRBV10-3
CDR3nt: TGTGCCATCAACCCGGGACAGGGGGCTTACGAGCAGTACTTC
CDR3aa: CAINPGQGAYEQYF

d_gene: TRBD1
j_gene: TRBJ1-1
abundance: NA
v_gene: TRBV10-3
CDR3nt: TGTGCCATCAGCCCCGACAGGGGAAACACTGAAGCTTTCTTT
CDR3aa: CAISPDRGNTEAFF

d_gene: TRBD1
j_gene: TRBJ1-1
abundance: NA
v_gene: TRBV5-6
CDR3nt: TGTGCCAGCAGCCGATTGACAGGGGCGGGAGCTTTCTTT
CDR3aa: CASSRLTGAGAFF

d_gene: NA
j_gene: TRBJ1-5
abundance: NA
v_gene: TRBV30
CDR3nt: TGTGCCTGGAGCCGAAGGGGAAAGGATTACCAGCCCCAGCATTTT
CDR3aa: CAWSRRGKDYQPQHF

d_gene: NA
j_gene: TRBJ1-5
abundance: NA
v_gene: TRBV5-1
CDR3nt: TGCGCCAGCAGCAGGACGGGGTTTGGCAATCAGCCCCAGCATTTT
CDR3aa: CASSRTGFGNQPQHF

d_gene: TRBD1
j_gene: TRBJ2-1
abundance: NA
v_gene: TRBV11-2
CDR3nt: TGTGCCAGCAGCTTAAGAGGGGGCGAGCAGTTCTTC
CDR3aa: CASSLRGGEQFF

d_gene: TRBD1
j_gene: TRBJ2-2
abundance: NA
v_gene: TRBV18
CDR3nt: TGTGCCAGCTCTCTAGGACAGGGCGCGTACACCGGGGAGCTGTTTTTT
CDR3aa: CASSLGQGAYTGELFF

d_gene: NA
j_gene: TRBJ1-6
abundance: NA
v_gene: TRBV10-3
CDR3nt: TGTGCCATCAGTGAGTCCCAACTCGGAGGGTGGGGTTCACCCCTCCACTTT
CDR3aa: CAISESQLGGWGSPLHF

d_gene: NA
j_gene: TRBJ1-5
abundance: NA
v_gene: TRBV2
CDR3nt: TGTGCCAGCAGTGATCGGGACTTTCGGGGTCAGCCCCAGCATTTT
CDR3aa: CASSDRDFRGQPQHF

d_gene: NA
j_gene: TRBJ2-5
abundance: NA
v_gene: TRBV6-2/TRBV6-3
CDR3nt: TGTGCCGGCAGTATCACAGGGACAGAGACCCAGTACTTC
CDR3aa: CAGSITGTETQYF

d_gene: TRBD2
j_gene: TRBJ2-5
abundance: NA
v_gene: TRBV2
CDR3nt: TGTGCCAGAGGTCGTTCGGGAGGGTACCAAGAGACCCAGTACTTC
CDR3aa: CARGRSGGYQETQYF

d_gene: TRBD1
j_gene: TRBJ2-1
abundance: NA
v_gene: TRBV6-6
CDR3nt: TGTGCCAGCAGAGAGGGGACAGTGTCCTACAATGAGCAGTTCTTC
CDR3aa: CASREGTVSYNEQFF

d_gene: TRBD1
j_gene: TRBJ1-2
abundance: NA
v_gene: TRBV27
CDR3nt: TGTGCCAGCAGTTTTCGGGCGTCACAGGGGCTGCGAAACTATGGCTACACCTTC
CDR3aa: CASSFRASQGLRNYGYTF

d_gene: NA
j_gene: TRBJ1-1
abundance: NA
v_gene: TRBV19
CDR3nt: TGTGCCAGTAGTAACGGGAACACTGAAGCTTTCTTT
CDR3aa: CASSNGNTEAFF

d_gene: TRBD1
j_gene: TRBJ2-2
abundance: few
v_gene: TRBV24-1
CDR3nt: TGTGCCACCCAAGACAGGGGGCGGATCGGGGAGCTGTTTTTT
CDR3aa: CATQDRGRIGELFF

d_gene: NA
j_gene: TRBJ1-3
abundance: once
v_gene: TRBV11-2
CDR3nt: TGTGCCAGCAGCCGCTCTGGAAACACCATATATTTT
CDR3aa: CASSRSGNTIYF

d_gene: NA
j_gene: TRBJ2-7
abundance: NA
v_gene: TRBV20-1
CDR3nt: TGCAGTGCTGAGGACTCCTACGAGCAGTACTTC
CDR3aa: CSAEDSYEQYF

d_gene: NA
j_gene: TRBJ2-3
abundance: NA
v_gene: TRBV4-1
CDR3nt: TGCGCCAGCAGCAGAGCGGGCACAGATACGCAGTATTTT
CDR3aa: CASSRAGTDTQYF

d_gene: TRBD1
j_gene: TRBJ2-4
abundance: NA
v_gene: TRBV5-5
CDR3nt: TGTGCCAGCAGCCTCCGGGACAGGGGTACCATTCAGTACTTC
CDR3aa: CASSLRDRGTIQYF

d_gene: NA
j_gene: TRBJ1-2
abundance: NA
v_gene: TRBV6-5
CDR3nt: TGTGCCAGCAGTCCCCCGGGGGGGGGCGGCGGCTACACCTTC
CDR3aa: CASSPPGGGGGYTF

d_gene: NA
j_gene: TRBJ1-4
abundance: NA
v_gene: TRBV4-2
CDR3nt: TGTGCCAGCAGCCCTCACAGGGACACAAATGAAAAACTGTTTTTT
CDR3aa: CASSPHRDTNEKLFF

d_gene: NA
j_gene: TRBJ2-7
abundance: NA
v_gene: TRBV6-6
CDR3nt: TGTGCCAGCCGGGGCCGACAGGCCTCCTACGAGCAGTACTTC
CDR3aa: CASRGRQASYEQYF

d_gene: NA
j_gene: TRBJ1-3
abundance: NA
v_gene: TRBV10-3
CDR3nt: TGTGCCATCAGTGACATTGGGCTGCCCTCTGGAAACACCATATATTTT
CDR3aa: CAISDIGLPSGNTIYF

d_gene: NA
j_gene: TRBJ1-5
abundance: NA
v_gene: TRBV12-3/TRBV12-4
CDR3nt: TGTGCCAGCAGTTTAACAGGGAACCAGCCCCAGCATTTT
CDR3aa: CASSLTGNQPQHF

d_gene: NA
j_gene: TRBJ2-5
abundance: NA
v_gene: TRBV2
CDR3nt: TGTGCCAGCCGCGGGACTTCCCAAGAGACCCAGTACTTC
CDR3aa: CASRGTSQETQYF

d_gene: NA
j_gene: TRBJ2-7
abundance: NA
v_gene: TRBV20-1
CDR3nt: TGCAGTGGGAGCAGGGGCGGCGAGCAGTACTTC
CDR3aa: CSGSRGGEQYF

d_gene: TRBD2
j_gene: TRBJ2-2
abundance: NA
v_gene: TRBV2
CDR3nt: TGTGCCAAGAGACTAGCGGGAAGGAGTACCGGGGAGCTGTTTTTT
CDR3aa: CAKRLAGRSTGELFF

d_gene: NA
j_gene: TRBJ1-1
abundance: NA
v_gene: TRBV18
CDR3nt: TGTGCCAGCTCCTCGGGGAGTCGAGCTGAAGCTTTCTTT
CDR3aa: CASSSGSRAEAFF

d_gene: NA
j_gene: TRBJ1-1
abundance: NA
v_gene: TRBV12-3/TRBV12-4
CDR3nt: TGTGCCAGCAGTTTAGACGGTGACACTGAAGCTTTCTTT
CDR3aa: CASSLDGDTEAFF

d_gene: NA
j_gene: TRBJ2-1
abundance: NA
v_gene: TRBV7-8
CDR3nt: TGTGCCAGCAGCTTATTCGGGTTTGGGGGGTTAAGTAGCTCCTACAATGAGCAGTTCTTC
CDR3aa: CASSLFGFGGLSSSYNEQFF

d_gene: TRBD1
j_gene: TRBJ2-3
abundance: NA
v_gene: TRBV6-2/TRBV6-3
CDR3nt: TGTGCCAGCAGCCAGGGACAGGCCAGCACAGATACGCAGTATTTT
CDR3aa: CASSQGQASTDTQYF